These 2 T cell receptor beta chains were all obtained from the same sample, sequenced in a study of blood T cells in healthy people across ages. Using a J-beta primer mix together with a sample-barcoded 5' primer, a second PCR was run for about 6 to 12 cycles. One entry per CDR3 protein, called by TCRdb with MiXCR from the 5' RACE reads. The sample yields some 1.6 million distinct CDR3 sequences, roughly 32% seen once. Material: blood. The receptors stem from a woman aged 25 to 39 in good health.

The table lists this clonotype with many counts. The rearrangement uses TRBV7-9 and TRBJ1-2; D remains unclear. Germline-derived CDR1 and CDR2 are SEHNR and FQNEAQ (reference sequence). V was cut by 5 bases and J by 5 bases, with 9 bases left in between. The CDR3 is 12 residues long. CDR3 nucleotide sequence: TGTGCCAGCAGCCAACAATTATATGGCTACACCTTC. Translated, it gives CASSQQLYGYTF.

CDR3 in amino acids: CASSLKGRGRALAYEQYF. The CDR3 nucleotides read TGTGCCAGCAGTTTAAAGGGTCGCGGGAGGGCCCTCGCGTACGAGCAGTACTTC. This chain connects TRBV28 to TRBJ2-7, with TRBD2 identical over 9 bases. Trimming took 2 bases from V and 4 from J; bases not matched to a gene: 15. The CDR3 totals 18 residues. CDR1 is MDHEN and CDR2 is SYDVKM in the germline V gene.